A single sample gave rise to the 23 T cell receptor beta chains below, sequenced in a study of early T cells in non-severe SARS-CoV-2 infection. A single record per CDR3 protein comes from TCRdb applying MiXCR to the 5' RACE reads. This sample carries approximately 71,000 distinct CDR3 sequences, roughly 13% of them seen once, and the ten largest clones take over 11%. Sequenced sample: whole blood. These receptors all come from an adult who was a healthcare worker with PCR-confirmed SARS-CoV-2 infection or an uninfected control (not recorded which).

This chain uses TRBV2 with TRBJ2-3, with D maybe TRBD2 (5 bases). Germline V lookup: CDR1 SNHLY, CDR2 FYNNEI. Trimming cost V 6 bases and J 5 bases, with 15 bases left between them. CDR3 length equals 14 residues. In nucleotides, the CDR3 is TGTGCCAGCAGGGACTCCAATCAGGTAGATACGCAGTATTTT. Amino acids: CASRDSNQVDTQYF.

The V and J genes are TRBV11-2 and TRBJ1-1; D ambiguous. Trimming stripped 6 bases from V and 1 base from J, with 21 bases between. The CDR3 consists of 17 residues. The germline gives CDR1 SGHAT, CDR2 FQNNGV. The CDR3 DNA sequence: TGTGCCAGCAGACGAAATGTAGCACGATCCTCGAACACTGAAGCTTTCTTT. Amino acid sequence: CASRRNVARSSNTEAFF.

Only a few counts were recorded for this clonotype. The chain links TRBV12-3 or TRBV12-4 to TRBJ2-3; TRBD2 agrees at 8 bases. This CDR3 contains 15 residues. V lost 8 bases, J lost 2 bases, and 9 bases stayed unmatched. For the CDR3, the DNA is TGTGCCAGCTCAAAGCGGGGGATCTCCACAGATACGCAGTATTTT. This codes for CASSKRGISTDTQYF.

This clonotype was seen more than once but under ten times. V gene TRBV27 combines with J gene TRBJ2-7; D uncertain. There are 12 residues in the CDR3. CDR1 is MNHEY and CDR2 is SMNVEV in the germline V gene (reference sequence). Deletions cut 6 bases from V and 4 bases from J, with 10 bases between. This CDR3 reads CASSSSLYEQYF. The DNA for the CDR3 is TGTGCCAGCAGCTCGTCCCTTTACGAGCAGTACTTC.

V gene TRBV12-3 or TRBV12-4 combines with J gene TRBJ2-7; no reliable D call. With 3 bases removed from V and 3 bases from J, the gap between germline ends came to 9 bases. CDR3 size: 13 residues. This chain's CDR3 is CASSFRPLYEQYF. CDR3 DNA sequence: TGTGCCAGCAGTTTCCGGCCCCTCTACGAGCAGTACTTC.

This clonotype came up a few times. Here the CDR3 DNA reads TGTGCCAGCAGTTACCGCGAAGGCTATGGCTACACCTTC. Its protein is CASSYREGYGYTF. The gene calls are TRBV6-5 and TRBJ1-2; no clear D gene. Trimming cost V 2 bases and J 4 bases, with 8 bases left between them. The CDR3 runs to 13 residues. Germline CDR1 MNHEY, CDR2 SVGAGI.

This clonotype came up a few times. The chain links TRBV7-2 to TRBJ2-2, with D possibly being TRBD2 (6 bases). CDR1 and CDR2 from the germline V gene are SGHTA and FQGNSA. The CDR3 consists of 15 residues. Trimming removed 5 bases at V and 5 bases at J, with 15 bases between. Written as DNA, the CDR3 is TGTGCCAGCAGCCCCCGGGGGAGCCAGACCGGGGAGCTGTTTTTT. Residues: CASSPRGSQTGELFF.

This clonotype was seen many times. This rearrangement joins TRBV16 to TRBJ2-7; 9 bases align to TRBD1. The CDR3 extends over 14 amino acids. Per the germline V gene, CDR1 is KGHSY and CDR2 is FQNENV. V was clipped by 0 bases and J by 3 bases; unmatched bases: 0. The CDR3 DNA sequence: TGTGCCAGCAGCCAATCGGGACAGGGCTACGAGCAGTACTTC. It encodes CASSQSGQGYEQYF. Complete variable domain (other parts from reference TRBV16 and TRBJ2-7): GEEVAQTPKHLVRGEGQKAKLYCAPIKGHSYVFWYQQVLKNEFKFLISFQNENVFDETGMPKERFSAKCLPNSPCSLEIQATKLEDSAVYFCASSQSGQGYEQYFGPGTRLTVT.

This clonotype showed up many times. The CDR3: CASSPTGPDGYTF. In DNA, the CDR3 is TGTGCCAGCAGCCCGACAGGGCCCGATGGCTACACCTTC. The V gene is TRBV7-9, the J gene TRBJ1-2, with TRBD1 matching 7 bases. This CDR3 contains 13 residues. Germline CDR1 is SEHNR and CDR2 is FQNEAQ (reference sequence). J was trimmed by 6 bases and V by 5 bases; bases with no gene match: 6.

This chain uses TRBV12-3 or TRBV12-4 with TRBJ2-7, with D possibly matching TRBD2 (7 bases). V was cut by 7 bases and J by 3 bases, with 19 bases left in between. CDR3 size: 15 residues. The CDR3 DNA follows: TGTGCCAGCACCCCGGGGGGCCCTAGGAGCTACGAGCAGTACTTC. It translates to CASTPGGPRSYEQYF.

This sequence joins TRBV10-3 and TRBJ1-1, with D unresolved. This CDR3 is 15 amino acids long. Germline loops: CDR1 ENHRY, CDR2 SYGVKD. Between the trimmed V and J ends, which lost 0 bases and 3 bases, there was a span of 11 bases. CDR3: CAISESIRWDTEAFF. CDR3 nucleotides: TGTGCCATCAGTGAGTCGATCAGGTGGGACACTGAAGCTTTCTTT.

This clonotype was counted at least ten times. The rearrangement joins TRBV6-1 to TRBJ1-5; no definite D call. From germline, CDR1 is MNHNS and CDR2 SASEGT. Trimming removed 0 bases from V and 6 bases from J, with 6 bases in between. The CDR3 extends over 13 amino acids. DNA of the CDR3: TGTGCCAGCAGTGAAGCGGGGTCTCAGCCCCAGCATTTT. As protein: CASSEAGSQPQHF.

In this sample, this clonotype turned up many times. V usage is TRBV9 and J usage is TRBJ1-1, with D hard to call. V was shortened by 4 bases and J by 1 base, with 11 bases between the two germline ends. Germline assignment: CDR1 SGDLS and CDR2 YYNGEE. This CDR3 comprises 14 residues. CDR3 nucleotide sequence: TGTGCCAGCAGCCCGAGATTGCAGAACACTGAAGCTTTCTTT. The encoded protein is CASSPRLQNTEAFF.

The chain links TRBV14 to TRBJ1-2; D uncertain. There are 13 residues in the CDR3. V was shortened by 4 bases and J by 3 bases, with 9 bases between the two germline ends. Germline assignment: CDR1 SGHDN and CDR2 FVKESK. The CDR3 coding sequence is TGTGCCAGCAGCCCCAACAAGGACTATGGCTACACCTTC. Encoded protein: CASSPNKDYGYTF. Full variable domain (outside the CDR3, taken from reference TRBV14 and TRBJ1-2): EAGVTQFPSHSVIEKGQTVTLRCDPISGHDNLYWYRRVMGKEIKFLLHFVKESKQDESGMPNNRFLAERTGGTYSTLKVQPAELEDSGVYFCASSPNKDYGYTFGSGTRLTVV.

This clonotype has only a few counts. The genes are TRBV7-2 and TRBJ1-1, with a possible D match to TRBD1 (6 bases). Deletions cut 4 bases from V and 10 bases from J, with 16 bases between. The CDR3 totals 13 residues. Germline V gives CDR1 SGHTA, CDR2 FQGNSA. Here the CDR3 reads CASSSRQERLAFF. CDR3 sequence (DNA): TGTGCCAGCAGCTCAAGACAGGAACGGTTAGCTTTCTTT. Full variable domain (outside the CDR3, taken from reference TRBV7-2 and TRBJ1-1): GAGVSQSPSNKVTEKGKDVELRCDPISGHTALYWYRQSLGQGLEFLIYFQGNSAPDKSGLPSDRFSAERTGGSVSTLTIQRTQQEDSAVYLCASSSRQERLAFFGQGTRLTVV.

This clonotype was seen many times. The chain links TRBV6-4 to TRBJ2-2; D uncertain. This CDR3 has 13 amino acids. Germline loops: CDR1 MRHNA, CDR2 SNTAGT. V shed 10 bases and J shed 1 base, with 10 bases lying between them. CDR3: CATSTENTGELFF. CDR3 DNA: TGTGCCACCTCCACAGAGAACACCGGGGAGCTGTTTTTT.

The V gene is TRBV28, the J gene TRBJ2-5, with TRBD2 matching 11 bases. CDR3 size: 13 residues. Looked up from germline, CDR1 is MDHEN and CDR2 is SYDVKM. V dropped 7 bases and J dropped 4; count of bases not matched to a gene: 2. CDR3 amino acids: CASTGLAGETQYF. Here the CDR3 DNA reads TGTGCCAGCACCGGACTAGCGGGAGAGACCCAGTACTTC.

The rearrangement joins TRBV7-2 to TRBJ2-1; 7 positions match TRBD1. This CDR3 region has 13 residues. The junction had 6 bases not matched to a gene; V was cut back by 8 bases and J by 5 bases. CDR1 and CDR2 from the germline V gene are SGHTA and FQGNSA. The CDR3 coding sequence is TGTGCCAGCCAGGGACAGAGCCACAATGAGCAGTTCTTC. Encoded protein: CASQGQSHNEQFF.

A few counts support this clonotype. The chain joins TRBV21-1 to TRBJ2-6. TRBV21-1 is a pseudogene locus. The CDR3 runs to 15 residues. CDR3 protein: CASSKGHSGANVLTF. In DNA, the CDR3 is TGTGCCAGCAGCAAAGGGCACTCTGGGGCCAACGTCCTGACTTTC.

The chain recombines TRBV29-1 with TRBJ1-1; 8 bases map to TRBD1. Germline loops: CDR1 SQVTM, CDR2 ANQGSEA. After removal of 6 bases from V and 7 bases from J, the junction contained 7 bases not matched to a gene. The CDR3 is 12 amino acids. CDR3 DNA: TGCAGCGTGGACCGGACAGGGAGTGAAGCTTTCTTT. Translated, it gives CSVDRTGSEAFF.

As concerns this clonotype: A read error may account for a junction end that differs from germline. The rearrangement uses TRBV6-2 or TRBV6-3 and TRBJ1-2; no definite D call. Germline V gives CDR1 MNHEY, CDR2 SVGEGT. The CDR3 runs to 15 residues. Written as DNA, the CDR3 is TGTGCCAGCAGTTACTCGACGGACGGCGACTATGGCCACACCTTC. Amino acid sequence: CASSYSTDGDYGHTF.

The genes are TRBV11-2 and TRBJ2-2; D is unresolved. CDR3 size: 12 residues. CDR1 and CDR2 (germline): SGHAT, FQNNGV. Trimming took 7 bases from V and 5 from J, leaving 8 bases between them. The CDR3 coding sequence is TGTGCCAGCAATCCATGGACCGGGGAGCTGTTTTTT. As protein: CASNPWTGELFF.

This clonotype came up a few times. V usage is TRBV7-2 and J usage is TRBJ2-2; D is uncertain. Germline values: CDR1 SGHTA, CDR2 FQGNSA. V gave up 4 bases and J gave up 0 bases, with 15 bases separating them. The CDR3 contains 17 residues. Here the CDR3 reads CASSSLPLGTNTGELFF. CDR3 nucleotide sequence: TGTGCCAGCAGCTCACTACCCCTAGGGACGAACACCGGGGAGCTGTTTTTT.